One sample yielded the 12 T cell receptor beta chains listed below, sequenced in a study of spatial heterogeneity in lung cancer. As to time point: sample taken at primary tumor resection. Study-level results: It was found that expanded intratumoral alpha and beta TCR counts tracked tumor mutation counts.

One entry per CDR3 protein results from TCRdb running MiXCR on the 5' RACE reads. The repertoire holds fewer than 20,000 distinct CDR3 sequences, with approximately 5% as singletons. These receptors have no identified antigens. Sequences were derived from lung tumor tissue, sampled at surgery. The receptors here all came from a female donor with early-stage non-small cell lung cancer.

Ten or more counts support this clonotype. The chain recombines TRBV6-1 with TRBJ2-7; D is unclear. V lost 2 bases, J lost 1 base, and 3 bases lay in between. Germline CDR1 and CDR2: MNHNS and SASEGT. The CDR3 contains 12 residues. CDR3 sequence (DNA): TGTGCCAGCAGTGAATGGTCCTACGAGCAGTACTTC. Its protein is CASSEWSYEQYF.

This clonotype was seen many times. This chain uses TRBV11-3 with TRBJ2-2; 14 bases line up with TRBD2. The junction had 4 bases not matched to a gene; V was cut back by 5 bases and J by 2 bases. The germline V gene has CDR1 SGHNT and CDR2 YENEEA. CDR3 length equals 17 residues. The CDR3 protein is CASSPGLAGVNTGELFF. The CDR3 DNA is TGTGCCAGCAGCCCGGGACTAGCGGGAGTCAACACCGGGGAGCTGTTTTTT.

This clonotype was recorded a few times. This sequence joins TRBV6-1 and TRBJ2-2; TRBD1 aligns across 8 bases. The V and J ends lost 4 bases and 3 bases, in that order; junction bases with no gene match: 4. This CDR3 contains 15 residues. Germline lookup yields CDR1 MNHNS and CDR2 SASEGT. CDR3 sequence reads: CASSGWDRHTGELFF. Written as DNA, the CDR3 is TGTGCCAGCAGTGGCTGGGACAGGCACACCGGGGAGCTGTTTTTT.

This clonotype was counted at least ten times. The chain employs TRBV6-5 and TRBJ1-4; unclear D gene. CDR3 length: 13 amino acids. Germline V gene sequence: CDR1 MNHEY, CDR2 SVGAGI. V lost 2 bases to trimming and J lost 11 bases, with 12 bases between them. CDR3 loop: CASSYTLKDKLFF. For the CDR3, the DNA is TGTGCCAGCAGTTACACATTGAAGGATAAACTGTTTTTT.

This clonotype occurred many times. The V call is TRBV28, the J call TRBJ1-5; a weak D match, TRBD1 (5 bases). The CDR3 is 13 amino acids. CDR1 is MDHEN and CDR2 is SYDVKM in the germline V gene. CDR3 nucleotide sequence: TGTGCTACTTTTGGGACGGAAGGATCGGTACAGCATTTT. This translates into CATFGTEGSVQHF.

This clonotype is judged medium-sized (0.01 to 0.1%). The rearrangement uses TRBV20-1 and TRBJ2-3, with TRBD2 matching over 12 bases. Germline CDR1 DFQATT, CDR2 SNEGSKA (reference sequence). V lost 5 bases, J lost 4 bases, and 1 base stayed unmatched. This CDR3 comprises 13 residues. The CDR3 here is CSAGLAGPDTQYF. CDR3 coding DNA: TGCAGTGCTGGACTAGCGGGACCAGATACGCAGTATTTT.

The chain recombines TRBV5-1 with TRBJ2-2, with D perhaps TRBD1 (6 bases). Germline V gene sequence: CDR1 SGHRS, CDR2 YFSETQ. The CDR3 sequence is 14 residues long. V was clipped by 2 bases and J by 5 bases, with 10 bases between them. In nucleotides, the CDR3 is TGCGCCAGCAGCTTTTCGGGGACAACCGGGGAGCTGTTTTTT. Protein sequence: CASSFSGTTGELFF.

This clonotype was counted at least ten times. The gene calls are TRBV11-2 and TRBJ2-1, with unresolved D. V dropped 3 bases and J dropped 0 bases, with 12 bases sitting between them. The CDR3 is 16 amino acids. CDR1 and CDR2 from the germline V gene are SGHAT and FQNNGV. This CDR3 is CASSFLTGVSYNEQFF. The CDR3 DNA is TGTGCCAGCAGCTTTCTTACGGGTGTCTCCTACAATGAGCAGTTCTTC.

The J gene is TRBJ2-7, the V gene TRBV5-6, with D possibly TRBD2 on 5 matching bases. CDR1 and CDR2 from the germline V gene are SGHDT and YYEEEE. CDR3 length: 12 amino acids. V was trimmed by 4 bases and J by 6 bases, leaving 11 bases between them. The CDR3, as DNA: TGTGCCAGCAGCCTGACTATCTTCGAGCAGTACTTC. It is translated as CASSLTIFEQYF.

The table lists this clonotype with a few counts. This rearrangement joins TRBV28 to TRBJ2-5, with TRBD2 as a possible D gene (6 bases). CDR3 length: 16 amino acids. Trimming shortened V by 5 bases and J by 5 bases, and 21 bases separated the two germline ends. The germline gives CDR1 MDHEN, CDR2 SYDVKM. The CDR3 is CASSPAAAGGGETQYF. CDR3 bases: TGTGCCAGCAGTCCCGCGGCGGCCGGTGGGGGGGAGACCCAGTACTTC.

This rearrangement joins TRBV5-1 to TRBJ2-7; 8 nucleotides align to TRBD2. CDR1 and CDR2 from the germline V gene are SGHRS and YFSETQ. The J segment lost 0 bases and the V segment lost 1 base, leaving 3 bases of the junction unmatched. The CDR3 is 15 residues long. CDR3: CASSLSREGSYEQYF. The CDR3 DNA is TGCGCCAGCAGCTTGTCCCGGGAGGGCTCCTACGAGCAGTACTTC.

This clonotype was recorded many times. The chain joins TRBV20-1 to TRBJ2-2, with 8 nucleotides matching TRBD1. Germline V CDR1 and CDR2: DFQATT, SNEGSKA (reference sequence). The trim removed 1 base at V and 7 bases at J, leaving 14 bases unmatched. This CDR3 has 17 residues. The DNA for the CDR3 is TGCAGTGCTAGAGCCGGGACAGGACAGGGTTCGGGCGGGGAGCTGTTTTTT. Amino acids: CSARAGTGQGSGGELFF.